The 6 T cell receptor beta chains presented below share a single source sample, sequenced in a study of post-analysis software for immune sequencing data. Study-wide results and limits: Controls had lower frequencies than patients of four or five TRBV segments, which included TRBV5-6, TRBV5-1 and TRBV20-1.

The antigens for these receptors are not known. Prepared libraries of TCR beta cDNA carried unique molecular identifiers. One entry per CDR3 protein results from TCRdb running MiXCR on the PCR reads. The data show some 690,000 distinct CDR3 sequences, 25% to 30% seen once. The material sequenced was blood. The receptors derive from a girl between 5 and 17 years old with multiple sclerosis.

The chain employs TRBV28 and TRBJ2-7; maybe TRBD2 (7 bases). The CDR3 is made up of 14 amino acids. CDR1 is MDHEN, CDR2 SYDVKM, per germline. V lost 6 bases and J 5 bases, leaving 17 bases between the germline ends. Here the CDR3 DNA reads TGTGCCAGCAGAAGGGGGGGAGGGTCCAACGAGCAGTACTTC. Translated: CASRRGGGSNEQYF.

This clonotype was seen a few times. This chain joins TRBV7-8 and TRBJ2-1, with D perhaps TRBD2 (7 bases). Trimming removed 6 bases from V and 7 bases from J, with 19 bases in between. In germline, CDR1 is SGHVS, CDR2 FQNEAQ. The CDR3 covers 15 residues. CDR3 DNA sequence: TGTGCCAGCAGTAGAGGGGGGGCCAGGGAGAATGAGCAGTTCTTC. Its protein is CASSRGGARENEQFF.

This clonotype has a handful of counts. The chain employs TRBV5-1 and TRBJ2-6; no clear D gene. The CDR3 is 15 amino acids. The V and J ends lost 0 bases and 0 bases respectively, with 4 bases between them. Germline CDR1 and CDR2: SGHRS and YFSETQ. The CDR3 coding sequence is TGCGCCAGCAGCTTGGCTCTCTCTGGGGCCAACGTCCTGACTTTC. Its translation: CASSLALSGANVLTF.

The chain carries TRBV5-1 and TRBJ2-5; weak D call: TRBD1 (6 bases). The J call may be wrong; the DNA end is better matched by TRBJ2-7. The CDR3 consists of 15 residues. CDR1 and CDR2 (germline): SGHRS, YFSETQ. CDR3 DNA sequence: TGCGCCAGCAGCCTAACGACAGGAGGAGTAGGCGAGCAGTACTTC. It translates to CASSLTTGGVGEQYF.

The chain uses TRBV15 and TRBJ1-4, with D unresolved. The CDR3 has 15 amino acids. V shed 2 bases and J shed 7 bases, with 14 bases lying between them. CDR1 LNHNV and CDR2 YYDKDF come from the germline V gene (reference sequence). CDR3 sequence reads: CATSRPSTGGEKLFF. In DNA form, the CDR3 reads TGTGCCACCAGCAGACCTTCCACGGGTGGTGAAAAACTGTTTTTT.

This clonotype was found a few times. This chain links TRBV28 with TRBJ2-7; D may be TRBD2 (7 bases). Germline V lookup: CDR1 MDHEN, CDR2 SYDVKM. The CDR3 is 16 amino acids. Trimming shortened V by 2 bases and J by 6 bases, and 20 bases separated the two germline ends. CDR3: CASSLGVGGPLGEQYF. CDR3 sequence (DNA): TGTGCCAGCAGTTTAGGGGTGGGGGGGCCTCTCGGCGAGCAGTACTTC.